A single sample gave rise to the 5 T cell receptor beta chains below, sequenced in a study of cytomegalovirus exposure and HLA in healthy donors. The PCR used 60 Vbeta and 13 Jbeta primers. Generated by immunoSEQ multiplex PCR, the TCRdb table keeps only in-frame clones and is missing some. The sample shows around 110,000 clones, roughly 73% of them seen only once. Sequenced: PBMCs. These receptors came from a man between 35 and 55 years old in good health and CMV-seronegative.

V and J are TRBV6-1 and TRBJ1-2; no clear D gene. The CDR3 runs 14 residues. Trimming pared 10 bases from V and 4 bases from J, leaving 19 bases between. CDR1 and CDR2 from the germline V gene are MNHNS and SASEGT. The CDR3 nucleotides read TGTGCCACCATTACGGGAGGCAGAGTCTATGGCTACACCTTC. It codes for CATITGGRVYGYTF.

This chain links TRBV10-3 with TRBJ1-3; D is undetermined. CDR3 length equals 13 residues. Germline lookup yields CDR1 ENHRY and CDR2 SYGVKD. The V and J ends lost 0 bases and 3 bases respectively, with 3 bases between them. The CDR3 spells CAISESSGNTIYF. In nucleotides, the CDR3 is TGTGCCATCAGTGAGTCGAGTGGAAACACCATATATTTT.

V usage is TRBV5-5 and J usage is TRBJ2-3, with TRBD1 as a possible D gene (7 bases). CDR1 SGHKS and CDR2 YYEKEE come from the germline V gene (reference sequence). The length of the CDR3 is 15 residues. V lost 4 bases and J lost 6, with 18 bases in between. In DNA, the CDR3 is TGTGCCAGCAGCGAACGGAGGGGGCCGGGGGATACGCAGTATTTT. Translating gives CASSERRGPGDTQYF.

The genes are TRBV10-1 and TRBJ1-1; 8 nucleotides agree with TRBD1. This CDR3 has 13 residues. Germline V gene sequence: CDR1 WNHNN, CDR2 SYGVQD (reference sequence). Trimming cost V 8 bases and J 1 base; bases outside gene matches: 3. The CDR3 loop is CASAGTGNTEAFF. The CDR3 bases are TGCGCCAGCGCAGGGACAGGGAACACTGAAGCTTTCTTT.

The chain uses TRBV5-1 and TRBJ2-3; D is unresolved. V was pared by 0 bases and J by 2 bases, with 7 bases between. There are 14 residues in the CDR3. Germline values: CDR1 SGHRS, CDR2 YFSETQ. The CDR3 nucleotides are TGCGCCAGCAGCTTGGAGCGAGTCACAGATACGCAGTATTTT. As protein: CASSLERVTDTQYF.